The sequence of this T cell receptor beta chain was determined in a study of STAT5B mutations in CD4+ large granular lymphocyte leukemia. V gave up 5 bases and J gave up 4 bases, with 18 bases separating them. The CDR3 runs 15 residues. Germline CDR1 reads SGHAT; CDR2 reads FQNNGV. The count of this clone is one. The protocol was immunoSEQ multiplex PCR, while the TCRdb copy is restricted to in-frame clones and leaves out a portion. The sample records roughly 34,000 clones, 81% being singletons. The V gene is TRBV11-2, the J gene TRBJ2-7; D is possibly TRBD1 (6 bases). Source material: CD4+ T cells from blood buffy coats. The clonotype was recovered from a human donor in good health. CDR3 sequence reads: CASSPSVGAQYEQYF. The DNA for the CDR3 is TGTGCCAGCAGCCCCTCTGTGGGGGCACAGTACGAGCAGTACTTC.